This T cell receptor beta chain is drawn from a study of response to subunit inactivated influenza vaccine. TCRdb re-called the RT-PCR reads with MiXCR, one entry per CDR3 protein. The table lists around 480,000 distinct CDR3 sequences, approximately 15% of them singletons, with less than 4% in the top ten. This clonotype was detected many times. Its antigen is as yet unknown. V trimming: 6 bases; J trimming: 1 base; junction bases outside the gene matches: 5. There are 17 residues in the CDR3. Study findings and constraints: Each seasonal influenza vaccination, the authors suggested, recruits few new T cells.

The chain employs TRBV12-3 or TRBV12-4 and TRBJ2-1, with TRBD2 identical over 14 bases. This clonotype was sampled from a man between 45 and 75 years old who received an inactivated influenza vaccine. The sample consisted of CD4+ T cells sorted from PBMCs, taken around 25 months after vaccination. The DNA of the CDR3 is TGTGCCAGCAGCAGGGGACTAGCGGGAGAGTCCTACAATGAGCAGTTCTTC. It yields the protein CASSRGLAGESYNEQFF.